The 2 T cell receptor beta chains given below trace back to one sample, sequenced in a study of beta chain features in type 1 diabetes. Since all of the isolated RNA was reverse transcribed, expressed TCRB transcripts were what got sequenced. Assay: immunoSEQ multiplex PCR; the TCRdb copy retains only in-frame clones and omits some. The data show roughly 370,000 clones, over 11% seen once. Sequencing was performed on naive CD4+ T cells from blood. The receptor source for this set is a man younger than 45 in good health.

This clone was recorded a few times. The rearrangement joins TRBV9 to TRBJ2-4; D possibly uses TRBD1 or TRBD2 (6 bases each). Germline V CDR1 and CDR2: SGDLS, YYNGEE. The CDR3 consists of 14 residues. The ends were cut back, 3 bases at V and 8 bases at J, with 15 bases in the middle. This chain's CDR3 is CASSATGSGDIQYF. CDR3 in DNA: TGTGCCAGCAGCGCGACAGGTTCGGGGGACATTCAGTACTTC.

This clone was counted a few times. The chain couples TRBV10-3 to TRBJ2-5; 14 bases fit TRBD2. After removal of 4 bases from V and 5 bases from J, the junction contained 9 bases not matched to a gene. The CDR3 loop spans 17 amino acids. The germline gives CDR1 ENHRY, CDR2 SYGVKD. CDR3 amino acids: CAISALGLAGVGETQYF. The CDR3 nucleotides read TGTGCCATCAGTGCATTGGGACTAGCGGGAGTTGGGGAGACCCAGTACTTC.